This is a list of T cell receptor beta chains from one sample in a study of T cells in Graves' hyperthyroidism and ophthalmopathy. TCRdb re-analysed the multiplex PCR reads in MiXCR, keeping a single row per CDR3 protein. Of 490,000 or so distinct CDR3 sequences listed, about 22% are singletons. Material for sequencing was blood. Receptor source: a woman aged 65 to 85 with Graves' ophthalmopathy. The CDR3 runs from the conserved cysteine through the conserved F or W. D genes are given only for firm matches. Clone size, where shown, is once, few, many, or a class for clones that have expanded.

>few|TRBV6-1|TRBJ1-5|TRBD1
TGTGCCAGCAGGCAGCCAGGGGGAAGGGGTCAGCCCCAGCATTTT
CASRQPGGRGQPQHF
>many|TRBV27|TRBJ2-5|NA
TGTGCCAGCACCCTACGGGCAGGGTCGTACCAAGAGACCCAGTACTTC
CASTLRAGSYQETQYF
>NA|TRBV30|TRBJ2-1|TRBD2
TGTGCCTTAGCAAATAGAGCGGGAGGGGTCTACAATGAGCAGTTCTTC
CALANRAGGVYNEQFF
>many|TRBV12-5|TRBJ1-1|NA
TGTGCTAGTGGCCCCTCGCCCGTGAACACTGAAGCTTTCTTT
CASGPSPVNTEAFF
>few|TRBV30|TRBJ2-6|NA
TGTGCCTGGAGTGTTATGACAGGGACTCTACTATCTGGGGCCAACGTCCTGACTTTC
CAWSVMTGTLLSGANVLTF
>NA|TRBV5-1|TRBJ2-1|NA
TGCGCCAGCAGACTAACGGGATTAGATGAGCAGTTCTTC
CASRLTGLDEQFF
>few|TRBV9|TRBJ2-7|TRBD1
TGTGCCTCGGGACAGGGGGACCACGAGCAGTACTTC
CASGQGDHEQYF
>few|TRBV29-1|TRBJ2-5|TRBD2
TGCAGCGCCGAAGGACTAGCGGGACTTGGGCGAGAGACCCAGTACTTC
CSAEGLAGLGRETQYF
>many|TRBV7-2|TRBJ1-6|NA
TGTGCCAGCAGCCGAGCACAGGGTAGCGTTTCACCCCTCCACTTT
CASSRAQGSVSPLHF
>NA|TRBV7-2|TRBJ2-7|NA
TGTGCCAGCAGTTCCGGGACAATCTCCTACGAGCAGTACTTC
CASSSGTISYEQYF
>many|TRBV2|TRBJ1-1|NA
TGTGCCAGCTGTTTAGAAGCGAACACTGAAGCTTTCTTT
CASCLEANTEAFF
>few|TRBV24-1|TRBJ2-1|TRBD2
TGTGCCACCAGCGCGGGAGGGCCGTCTTACAATGAGCAGTTCTTC
CATSAGGPSYNEQFF
>many|TRBV6-1|TRBJ2-7|TRBD2
TGTGCCAGCAGCCCCGGGACTAGCGGGATCCCCTACGAGCAGTACTTC
CASSPGTSGIPYEQYF
>few|TRBV29-1|TRBJ1-1|NA
TGCAGCGTTGTTGGGGTGTCAGAGAACACTGAAGCTTTCTTT
CSVVGVSENTEAFF
>NA|TRBV15|TRBJ2-7|NA
TGTGCCACCAGCAGAGGTGGATCAACCTACGAGCAGTACTTC
CATSRGGSTYEQYF
>NA|TRBV19|TRBJ1-2|TRBD1
TGTGCCAGTAATCCGGGACAGGTTCACTATGGCTACACCTTC
CASNPGQVHYGYTF
>NA|TRBV6-5|TRBJ2-4|NA
TGTGCCAGCAGTTTGATCGGACGAACAGGCAAAAACATTCAGTACTTC
CASSLIGRTGKNIQYF
>few|TRBV20-1|TRBJ1-1|NA
TGCAGTGCCATTACTCCGGGGGGGAACACTGAAGCTTTCTTT
CSAITPGGNTEAFF
>few|TRBV6-1|TRBJ1-4|NA
TGTGCCAGCAGATTAATAGGGGAAAAACTGTTTTTT
CASRLIGEKLFF
>NA|TRBV27|TRBJ1-4|TRBD1
TGTGCCAGCAGTCCGGGACAGCGGAGGGATGAAAAACTGTTTTTT
CASSPGQRRDEKLFF
>many|TRBV11-2|TRBJ2-3|NA
TGTGCCAGCAGCTTAGCAGCCACAGATACGCAGTATTTT
CASSLAATDTQYF
>NA|TRBV2|TRBJ2-4|NA
TGTGCCAGCAGTGAAGTTGGTACAGCCAAAAACATTCAGTACTTC
CASSEVGTAKNIQYF
>NA|TRBV7-2|TRBJ1-4|TRBD1
TGTGCCAGCAGCTTAATCGGGACAGGGGGTCGTCGTGAAAAACTGTTTTTT
CASSLIGTGGRREKLFF
>NA|TRBV29-1|TRBJ2-5|TRBD1
TGCAGCGTTGAAGTCCTCCAGGGGGCCAAGGAGACCCAGTACTTC
CSVEVLQGAKETQYF
>many|TRBV2|TRBJ2-5|TRBD1
TGTGCCAGCAGTAAAGACAGGGCCCAAGAGACCCAGTACTTC
CASSKDRAQETQYF
>NA|TRBV12-3/TRBV12-4|TRBJ2-7|TRBD1
TGTGCCAGCATCGATCGGACAGGCCCTACCTACGAGCAGTACTTC
CASIDRTGPTYEQYF
>NA|TRBV28|TRBJ2-1|NA
TGTGCCAGCTTGGACTTCTCAGGCTCCTACAATGAGCAGCTCTTC
CASLDFSGSYNEQLF
>few|TRBV6-1|TRBJ2-3|NA
TGTGCCAGCAGGGTACTAGCAGATACGCAGTATTTT
CASRVLADTQYF
>once|TRBV6-1|TRBJ2-1|NA
TGTGCCAGCACCGGACTAACTGATGAGCAGTTCTTC
CASTGLTDEQFF
>few|TRBV6-1|TRBJ1-1|TRBD1
TGTGCCAGCAGTAGGGACAGGGGTGCCACTGAAGCTTTCTTT
CASSRDRGATEAFF
>NA|TRBV7-9|TRBJ2-4|NA
TGTGCCAGCAGCCTAACCCAGGGTAGGAACATTCAGTACTTC
CASSLTQGRNIQYF
>many|TRBV29-1|TRBJ2-3|TRBD2
TGCAGCGTGGCAGCGGGAGTGCCCACAGATACGCAGTATTTT
CSVAAGVPTDTQYF
>NA|TRBV7-9|TRBJ1-1|NA
TGTGCCAGCAGCTCCGGGGATGAAGCTTTCTTT
CASSSGDEAFF
>many|TRBV12-3/TRBV12-4|TRBJ1-5|NA
TGTGCCAGCAGTTTGGGTCAGCCCCAGCATTTT
CASSLGQPQHF
>once|TRBV24-1|TRBJ2-3|TRBD1
TGTGCCACCAGTGACACTGACGACAGGGTGGTCACAGATACGCAGTATTTT
CATSDTDDRVVTDTQYF
>few|TRBV5-1|TRBJ1-3|NA
TGCGCCAGCAGCCAGGACGGGGTCTCTGGAAACACCATATATTTT
CASSQDGVSGNTIYF
>few|TRBV20-1|TRBJ2-1|TRBD2
TGCAGTGCTAGAGTACTAGCGGGAGCAACCTACAATGAGCAGTTCTTC
CSARVLAGATYNEQFF
>few|TRBV30|TRBJ2-1|NA
TGTGCCTGGAGTGTACGAAGTTATGAGCAGTTCTTC
CAWSVRSYEQFF
>few|TRBV9|TRBJ1-1|NA
TGTGCCAGCAGCGTAGGATGGCAGAGGAACACTGAAGCTTTCTTT
CASSVGWQRNTEAFF
>NA|TRBV10-3|TRBJ2-1|TRBD1
TGTGCCATCAGCCCGACAGGGGATGAGCAGTTCTTC
CAISPTGDEQFF
>few|TRBV7-9|TRBJ2-7|NA
TGTGCCAGCAGCCTTAGCGTCCCCGCGGACGAGCAGTACTTC
CASSLSVPADEQYF
>many|TRBV18|TRBJ2-3|NA
TGTGCCAGCTCACTAGCCGTGGAGACGCAGTATTTT
CASSLAVETQYF
>few|TRBV10-3|TRBJ2-7|NA
TGTGCCATCAGTGACTACACGTACGAGCAGTACTTC
CAISDYTYEQYF